A single sample is the source of the 30 T cell receptor beta chains below, sequenced in a study of molecular identifiers for immune sequencing clone quantification. TCRdb independently ran MiXCR on the PCR reads; one entry per CDR3 protein. The table includes 10,000 or so distinct CDR3 sequences, around a fifth detected once. The sample taken for sequencing was naive CD8+ T cells from blood, with Jurkat cell RNA spiked in. The subset denotes: FACS-sorted CD8+CD4-CCR7+CD45RA+ naive T cells. The receptors originated from a human donor in good health. Some libraries in this study had Jurkat cell RNA spiked in.

By share, this clonotype ranks as medium-sized. The CDR3 here is CSARDVGYNEQFF. As DNA, the CDR3 is TGCAGTGCTAGAGATGTCGGCTACAATGAGCAGTTCTTC. V usage is TRBV20-1 and J usage is TRBJ2-1; D not resolved. The V gene's germline CDR1 is DFQATT and CDR2 SNEGSKA (reference sequence). This CDR3 has 13 amino acids. Trimming removed 0 bases from V and 3 bases from J, with 6 bases in between.

This clonotype was seen only a few times. The CDR3 does not end in the conserved phenylalanine or tryptophan, so this is likely a read error. CDR3 sequence reads: CASSQGMPGSYEQYL. CDR3 bases: TGCGCCAGCAGCCAAGGGATGCCCGGGAGCTACGAGCAGTACCTC. The rearrangement links TRBV4-1 to TRBJ2-7; TRBD2 might be the D (6 bases). The germline V gene has CDR1 MGHRA and CDR2 YSYEKL. The CDR3 covers 15 residues. The V gene lost 1 base and the J gene lost 3 bases, with 13 bases spanning the gap.

This clonotype was counted only a few times. Since a much larger clone is just one base distant, this may be a read error. V gene TRBV7-9 combines with J gene TRBJ1-1; D is unclear. The CDR3 covers 12 residues. Germline V gives CDR1 SEHNR, CDR2 FQNEAQ (reference sequence). The CDR3 region is CASSGENTEALF. The CDR3 DNA follows: TGTGCCAGCAGCGGGGAAAACACTGAAGCTCTCTTT.

The rearrangement links TRBV12-3 or TRBV12-4 to TRBJ2-2; D assignment may be TRBD1 or TRBD2 (5 bases each). The CDR3 contains 13 residues. Trimming removed 3 bases from V and 5 bases from J, with 7 bases in between. CDR3 nucleotides: TGTGCCAGCAGTTTTGAGGGGACCGGGGAGCTGTTTTTT. Its translation is CASSFEGTGELFF.

In this sample, this clonotype is medium-sized (0.01 to 0.1%). The J gene is TRBJ2-7, the V gene TRBV4-1; perhaps TRBD2 as D (6 bases). The CDR3 extends over 16 amino acids. CDR1 MGHRA and CDR2 YSYEKL come from the germline V gene. V was cut by 3 bases and J by 0 bases, with 15 bases left in between. The CDR3 is CASSHGPSASSYEQYF. CDR3 DNA: TGCGCCAGCAGCCATGGGCCTAGCGCGAGCTCCTACGAGCAGTACTTC.

This clonotype counts as medium-sized. The chain recombines TRBV28 with TRBJ2-7, with D maybe TRBD2 (6 bases). CDR3 length: 15 residues. Trimming stripped 3 bases from V and 2 bases from J, with 14 bases between. CDR1 is MDHEN, CDR2 SYDVKM, per germline. Here the CDR3 reads CASSLVSSGTYEQYF. DNA for the CDR3: TGTGCCAGCAGTTTGGTGAGTAGCGGTACCTACGAGCAGTACTTC. Looking up the rest from reference TRBV28 and TRBJ2-7 gives the full variable domain: DVKVTQSSRYLVKRTGEKVFLECVQDMDHENMFWYRQDPGLGLRLIYFSYDVKMKEKGDIPEGYSVSREKKERFSLILESASTNQTSMYLCASSLVSSGTYEQYFGPGTRLTVT.

A word on this clonotype: This sequence may be a read error, since a much larger clone differs from it by one base. This chain links TRBV7-9 with TRBJ2-7; D remains ambiguous. In germline, CDR1 is SEHNR, CDR2 FQNEAQ (reference sequence). The CDR3 contains 12 residues. The CDR3 DNA sequence: TGTGCCGGCAGCTTAGTTGCTAGAAAGCAGTACTTC. The encoded protein is CAGSLVARKQYF.

This clonotype is medium-sized in the sample. V and J are TRBV29-1 and TRBJ2-1; possibly TRBD2 for D (5 bases). Germline V gene data show CDR1 as SQVTM and CDR2 as ANQGSEA. V was pared by 6 bases and J by 7 bases, with 19 bases between. The CDR3 extends over 14 amino acids. The CDR3 coding sequence is TGCAGCGTCCCCAGCCTAGCCGAGTATAATGAGCAGTTCTTC. Its protein product is CSVPSLAEYNEQFF.

This clonotype was detected many times. This rearrangement joins TRBV5-1 to TRBJ2-2; TRBD1 is a possible D gene (6 bases). With 2 bases removed from V and 3 bases from J, the gap between germline ends came to 11 bases. The CDR3 totals 15 residues. Germline V gene sequence: CDR1 SGHRS, CDR2 YFSETQ. CDR3 coding DNA: TGCGCCAGCAGCTTAGGGGACATTGACACCGGGGAGCTGTTTTTT. Encoded protein: CASSLGDIDTGELFF.

The rearrangement joins TRBV5-1 to TRBJ2-1, with 9 bases fitting TRBD1. Trimming took 4 bases from V and 5 from J; bases not matched to a gene: 7. Germline V gene data show CDR1 as SGHRS and CDR2 as YFSETQ. CDR3 length equals 15 residues. The CDR3 is CASSVWTGVNNEQFF. The CDR3 nucleotides read TGCGCCAGCAGCGTATGGACAGGGGTAAACAATGAGCAGTTCTTC.

This clonotype was seen at least ten times. CDR3 sequence (DNA): TGTGCCGGCTCACCGGGGCTGGGAACTAATGAAAAACTGTTTTTT. Amino acids: CAGSPGLGTNEKLFF. The V and J genes are TRBV30 and TRBJ1-4; weak D call: TRBD1 (5 bases). Germline loops: CDR1 GTSNPN, CDR2 SVGIG (reference sequence). Trimming removed 8 bases at V and 1 base at J, with 17 bases between. This CDR3 comprises 15 residues.

This clonotype turned up a few times. With a much larger clone just one base away, this may be a read error. The rearrangement links TRBV23-1 to TRBJ2-1; D is perhaps TRBD2 (6 bases). TRBV23-1 carries the ORF label, with uncertain function. Trimming took 3 bases from V and 7 from J, leaving 31 bases between them. This CDR3 has 20 residues. The CDR3 nucleotides read TGCGCCAGCAGTCACTACCTAGGAACGGGACGGGGTTCGGGGGATAATGAGCAGTTCTTC. Residues: CASSHYLGTGRGSGDNEQFF.

As for this clonotype: A single base separates this from a much larger clone, so it may be a read error. The V gene is TRBV6-1, the J gene TRBJ1-5; D not resolved. CDR1 MNHNS and CDR2 SASEGT come from the germline V gene. This CDR3 comprises 14 residues. DNA for the CDR3: TGTGCCAGCAGTGCCGGCACACGGAATCGGCCCCAGCATTTT. This translates into CASSAGTRNRPQHF.

This clonotype was picked up many times. The chain combines TRBV27 with TRBJ2-3; 9 nucleotides match TRBD2. The CDR3 is 15 residues long. V shed 4 bases, J shed 2 bases, and the junction held 4 bases outside the gene matches. CDR1 and CDR2 (germline): MNHEY, SMNVEV (reference sequence). The CDR3 DNA follows: TGTGCCAGCAGTTCGCTAGCGGGAATCACAGATACGCAGTATTTT. Protein product: CASSSLAGITDTQYF.

About this clonotype itself: With a much larger clone just one base away, this may be a read error. The rearrangement links TRBV19 to TRBJ2-7, with TRBD1 matching 7 bases. The length of the CDR3 is 14 residues. The germline V gene has CDR1 LNHDA and CDR2 SQIVND (reference sequence). The CDR3 nucleotides read TGTGCCCGTAGTATGTGGGACAGTTCCGGCGAGCAGTACTTC. This encodes CARSMWDSSGEQYF.

In this sample, this clonotype is large. The V and J genes are TRBV23-1 and TRBJ2-3, with unresolved D. TRBV23-1 is annotated as an ORF whose role is uncertain. This CDR3 is built from 13 residues. Trimming pared 6 bases from V and 0 bases from J, leaving 7 bases between. CDR3 DNA sequence: TGCGCCAGCAGCCTGAAGAGCACAGATACGCAGTATTTT. Its protein product is CASSLKSTDTQYF.

By proportion, this clonotype is medium-sized. The V and J genes are TRBV4-1 and TRBJ2-2, with TRBD2 matching 10 bases. V was clipped by 0 bases and J by 6 bases; unmatched bases: 1. Germline V gene data show CDR1 as MGHRA and CDR2 as YSYEKL. This CDR3 has 15 residues. The CDR3 nucleotides read TGCGCCAGCAGCCAAGATGGGACTAGCGCCGGGGAGCTGTTTTTT. Amino acids: CASSQDGTSAGELFF.

This clonotype was picked up many times. The junction does not match germline at one end; this may be a read error. The DNA for the CDR3 is TGTGCCAGCAGCCTGTCGAGCTCCTACAAGCAGTACTTC. It specifies CASSLSSSYKQYF. The genes are TRBV11-2 and TRBJ2-7, with no clear D. Germline V lookup: CDR1 SGHAT, CDR2 FQNNGV. The CDR3 runs to 13 residues.

The genes are TRBV28 and TRBJ1-2; 8 bases match TRBD1. From germline, CDR1 is MDHEN and CDR2 SYDVKM. Trimming took 4 bases from V and 4 from J; bases not matched to a gene: 5. The CDR3 sequence is 14 residues long. CDR3 DNA sequence: TGTGCCAGCAGTTGGACAGGGTCGTTCTATGGCTACACCTTC. This sequence encodes CASSWTGSFYGYTF.

About this clonotype itself: The junction departs from germline at one end; a sequencing error may be responsible. This chain connects TRBV3-1 to TRBJ2-3, with 10 nucleotides matching TRBD2. The CDR3 consists of 18 residues. Germline V gene sequence: CDR1 LGHDT, CDR2 YNNKEL (reference sequence). The CDR3 region is CASGQERGLAEFTDTPYF. As DNA, the CDR3 is TGTGCCAGCGGCCAAGAGAGAGGACTAGCGGAATTCACAGATACGCCGTATTTT.

This clonotype appeared many times. DNA for the CDR3: TGTGCCAGGGGGGACAGGCTATGGCCCCAGCATTTT. Residues: CARGDRLWPQHF. This chain uses TRBV21-1 with TRBJ1-5; the D call TRBD1 from the table was never checked on the DNA. TRBV21-1 is a known pseudogene. The CDR3 runs to 12 residues.

The J gene is TRBJ2-3, the V gene TRBV11-1, with TRBD2 matching over 9 bases. The CDR3 runs to 18 residues. The germline V gene has CDR1 SGHAT and CDR2 FQDESV (reference sequence). The ends lost 4 bases at V and 0 bases at J; junction bases unmatched: 11. CDR3 coding DNA: TGTGCCAGCAGCTCCCACCCCCGACTAGCGGAGAGCACAGATACGCAGTATTTT. It codes for CASSSHPRLAESTDTQYF.

This clonotype was found many times. V is TRBV5-6 and J is TRBJ1-5, with TRBD1 matching 7 bases. The CDR3 extends over 15 amino acids. Per germline, CDR1 SGHDT and CDR2 YYEEEE. Germline trimming cut 2 bases from V and 3 bases from J; bases unmatched to any gene: 5. The CDR3 spells CASSFYRGLNQPQHF. CDR3 nucleotides: TGTGCCAGCAGCTTCTACAGGGGCCTCAATCAGCCCCAGCATTTT.

A word on this clonotype: Compared with germline, one end of the junction differs, possibly owing to a read error. The chain uses TRBV27 and TRBJ2-1, with D perhaps matching TRBD2 (5 bases). Germline V CDR1 and CDR2: MNHEY, SMNVEV (reference sequence). This CDR3 contains 13 residues. CDR3: CASSLLDYNELFF. CDR3 nucleotide sequence: TGTGCCAGCAGTTTACTAGACTACAATGAGCTGTTCTTC.

This clonotype was seen ten or more times. The rearrangement links TRBV20-1 to TRBJ2-7; 8 positions match TRBD2. J gave up 1 base and V 0 bases, and 17 bases lay outside the gene matches. Germline values: CDR1 DFQATT, CDR2 SNEGSKA (reference sequence). The CDR3 runs to 19 residues. CDR3 DNA: TGCAGTGCTAGAGATTTCCATAACTCGGGAGGGGATCGGTCCTACGAGCAGTACTTC. Amino acid sequence: CSARDFHNSGGDRSYEQYF.

In regard to this clonotype: It may be a read error: a sequence one base away is much more abundant. The V call is TRBV28, the J call TRBJ2-7; D may be TRBD1 or TRBD2 (5 bases each). Trimming took off 10 bases at V and 6 bases at J, with 16 bases between the two ends. The V gene's germline CDR1 is MDHEN and CDR2 SYDVKM. The CDR3 runs 12 residues. Written as DNA, the CDR3 is TGTGCCACTGGGGGTGCGGGCCCCGAGCAGTACTTC. As protein: CATGGAGPEQYF.

This clonotype has at least ten counts. The chain combines TRBV11-2 with TRBJ1-3; a weak D match, TRBD1 (6 bases). V was clipped by 5 bases and J by 0 bases, with 17 bases between them. The CDR3 loop spans 17 amino acids. The germline gives CDR1 SGHAT, CDR2 FQNNGV. CDR3 region: CASSGGPVEFSGNTIYF. CDR3 DNA: TGTGCCAGCAGCGGGGGCCCAGTGGAGTTCTCTGGAAACACCATATATTTT.

This rearrangement joins TRBV18 to TRBJ1-2; the D gene is possibly TRBD1 (5 bases). Germline CDR1 and CDR2: KGHSH and LQKENI. Trimming took off 10 bases at V and 8 bases at J, with 14 bases between the two ends. This CDR3 region has 11 residues. CDR3 bases: TGTGCCACCATATCCGGGGGAGGCTACACCTTC. This gives the protein CATISGGGYTF.

By its share, this clonotype is medium-sized. This sequence joins TRBV4-1 and TRBJ2-3; D gene unclear. Trimming left V 0 bases short and J 4 bases short, with 8 bases between. CDR1 is MGHRA, CDR2 YSYEKL, per germline. The CDR3 is made up of 14 amino acids. CDR3 amino acids: CASSQESGPDTQYF. CDR3 coding DNA: TGCGCCAGCAGCCAAGAGTCGGGCCCAGATACGCAGTATTTT.

By share of the sample, this clonotype is medium-sized. V gene TRBV6-5 combines with J gene TRBJ2-7, with TRBD2 matching over 10 bases. The CDR3 has 15 amino acids. The J segment lost 5 bases and the V segment lost 8 bases, leaving 12 bases of the junction unmatched. Germline loops: CDR1 MNHEY, CDR2 SVGAGI. The CDR3 loop is CASFPTLAGVDEQYF. The CDR3 DNA is TGTGCCAGCTTCCCGACTCTAGCGGGAGTAGACGAGCAGTACTTC.